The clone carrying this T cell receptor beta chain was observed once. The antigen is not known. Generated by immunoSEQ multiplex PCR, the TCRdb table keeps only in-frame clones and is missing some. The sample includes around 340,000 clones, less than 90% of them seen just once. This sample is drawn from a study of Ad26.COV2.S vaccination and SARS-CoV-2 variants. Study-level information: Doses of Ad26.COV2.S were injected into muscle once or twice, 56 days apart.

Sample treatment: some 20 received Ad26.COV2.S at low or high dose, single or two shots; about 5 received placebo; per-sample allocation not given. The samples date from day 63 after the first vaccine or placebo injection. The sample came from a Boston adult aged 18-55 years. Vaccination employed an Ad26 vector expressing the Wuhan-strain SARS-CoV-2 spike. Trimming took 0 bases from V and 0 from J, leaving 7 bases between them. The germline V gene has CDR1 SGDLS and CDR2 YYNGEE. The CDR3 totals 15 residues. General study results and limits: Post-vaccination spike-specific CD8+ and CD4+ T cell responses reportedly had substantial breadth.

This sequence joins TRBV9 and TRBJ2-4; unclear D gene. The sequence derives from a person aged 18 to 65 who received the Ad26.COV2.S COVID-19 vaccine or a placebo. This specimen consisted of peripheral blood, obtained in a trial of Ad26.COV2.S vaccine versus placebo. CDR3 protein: CASSVAGVAKNIQYF. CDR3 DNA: TGTGCCAGCAGCGTAGCTGGGGTAGCCAAAAACATTCAGTACTTC.